A selection of T cell receptor beta chains follows, all from one sample in a study of blood T cell repertoires in COVID-19. Sequencing was performed with immunoSEQ multiplex PCR; in TCRdb, only in-frame clones are kept and a portion is missing. The sample includes over 95,000 clones, 80% to 90% of them seen just once. The sample consisted of peripheral blood. The receptors were sampled from a human donor with acute or convalescent COVID-19. The donor label of this sample is uncertain. Both conserved end residues are part of each CDR3. The order of the fields is D gene, V gene, J gene, clone size, CDR3 DNA, CDR3 protein. The D gene is left open where the match is weak. Rows may omit the clone size; those that give it use once, few, many or a size class.

.	TRBV15	TRBJ1-3	.	TGTGCCACCAGCAGAACCATGGGGGGCTCTGGAAACACCATATATTTT	CATSRTMGGSGNTIYF
.	TRBV5-5	TRBJ1-6	.	TGTGCCAGCAGGCCCCGCGGGCCAGCCTATAATTCACCCCTCCACTTT	CASRPRGPAYNSPLHF
TRBD1	TRBV24-1	TRBJ2-2	.	TGTGCCACCAGTGATTTGCATACCGGACAGGAGAACACCGGGGAGCTGTTTTTT	CATSDLHTGQENTGELFF
.	TRBV18	TRBJ1-1	.	TGTGCCAGCTCACCACCCCCAGGAATGAACACTGAAGCTTTCTTT	CASSPPPGMNTEAFF
.	TRBV5-8	TRBJ2-2	.	TGTGCCGGCAGCTTTTACAGAATCACCGGGGAGCTGTTTTTT	CAGSFYRITGELFF
.	TRBV7-8	TRBJ1-3	.	TGTGCCAGCAGGGAGTCCTCTGGAAACACCATATATTTT	CASRESSGNTIYF
.	TRBV28	TRBJ1-2	.	TGTGCCAGCAGTACCACAGGGATCTTTGGCTACACCTTC	CASSTTGIFGYTF
.	TRBV4-1	TRBJ2-7	once	TGCGCCAGCAGCCAAGCGTTCCAGACTCCCTCCTACGAGCAGTACTTC	CASSQAFQTPSYEQYF
.	TRBV27	TRBJ2-1	.	TGTGCCAGCAGCATGGACAGTGCGAGCAATGAGCAGTTCTTC	CASSMDSASNEQFF
.	TRBV7-9	TRBJ2-5	.	TGTGCCAGCAGCTCCCAGGACCTGGGACAACAAGAGACCCAGTACTTC	CASSSQDLGQQETQYF
.	TRBV12-3/TRBV12-4	TRBJ1-1	.	TGTGCCAGCAGTTTTACAGGGAAGGGGAAAGCTTTCTTT	CASSFTGKGKAFF
TRBD1	TRBV28	TRBJ1-1	.	TGTGCCAGCAGGATACCGGGACAGGGGGTTGCTGAAGCTTTCTTT	CASRIPGQGVAEAFF
.	TRBV18	TRBJ1-1	.	TGTGCCAGCTCACCTGCCGACAGTTTGAACACTGAAGCTTTCTTT	CASSPADSLNTEAFF
.	TRBV28	TRBJ1-1	.	TGTGCCAGCAGTTTACCCCTGATGGTTGGCCCTGAAGCTTTCTTT	CASSLPLMVGPEAFF
.	TRBV5-4	TRBJ2-7	once	TGTGCCAGCAGCTCCGGCTGGACAAGCGACTACGAGCAGTACTTC	CASSSGWTSDYEQYF
TRBD2	TRBV7-9	TRBJ2-1	.	TGTGCCAGCAGCCCCCGACTAGCGCTGACCTACAATGAGCAGTTCTTC	CASSPRLALTYNEQFF
TRBD2	TRBV29-1	TRBJ2-3	.	TGCAGCGTTGTCGACGCGGGGGAGAGTACTAGCACAGATACGCAGTATTTT	CSVVDAGESTSTDTQYF
.	TRBV5-5	TRBJ1-1	once	TGTGCCAGCAGCTTGTTGAGGACTGAAGCTTTCTTT	CASSLLRTEAFF
.	TRBV10-1	TRBJ1-2	once	TGCGCCAGCAGTGAGTCACTACTCCCCCAGGGGAGAGTAGACTATGGCTACACCTTC	CASSESLLPQGRVDYGYTF
.	TRBV23-1	TRBJ1-4	.	TGCGCCAGCAGTCCCGACAGTCGGTTTAATGAAAAACTGTTTTTT	CASSPDSRFNEKLFF
.	TRBV6-5	TRBJ2-3	once	TGTGCCAGCAGGCCCTCGGTGGGGCCCACAGATACGCAGTATTTT	CASRPSVGPTDTQYF
.	TRBV4-2	TRBJ1-1	.	TGTGCCAGCAGCGGGAGGTTGTCGGGGGCTTTCTTT	CASSGRLSGAFF
.	TRBV7-9	TRBJ2-3	.	TGTGCCAGCAGCGAATCCGGAGGGTCAGATACGCAGTATTTT	CASSESGGSDTQYF
.	TRBV9	TRBJ1-4	once	TGTGCCAGCAGCGGGAAGGAGGCAACTAATGAAAAACTGTTTTTT	CASSGKEATNEKLFF
TRBD2	TRBV5-8	TRBJ2-7	.	TGTGCCAGCAGCGTGGCGGGAGGGCCCTACGAGCAGTACTTC	CASSVAGGPYEQYF
.	TRBV12-3/TRBV12-4	TRBJ1-4	.	TGTGCCAGCAGTTTTTCCCTCGAAAAACTGTTTTTT	CASSFSLEKLFF
.	TRBV7-9	TRBJ1-1	once	TGTGCCAGCGTAGAGGGATGGACCACTGAAGCTTTCTTT	CASVEGWTTEAFF
.	TRBV18	TRBJ2-7	.	TGTGCCAGCTCACCGGGCAGCTCCGACGAGCAGTACTTC	CASSPGSSDEQYF
.	TRBV7-2	TRBJ2-1	.	TGTGCCAGCAGCTTACCTGGGCGCCTCAATGAGCAGTTCTTC	CASSLPGRLNEQFF
.	TRBV5-1	TRBJ1-1	.	TGCGCCAGCAGCTTGGAGGCAGGGGATAGTGAAGCTTTCTTT	CASSLEAGDSEAFF
.	TRBV30	TRBJ1-6	once	TGTGCCTGGAGCCACGACAGGAATCGACGGTCACCCCTCCACTTT	CAWSHDRNRRSPLHF
TRBD2	TRBV7-2	TRBJ2-3	.	TGTGCCAGCAGCTTAGTGCACGGTAGCGGGAGATTGACAGATACGCAGTATTTT	CASSLVHGSGRLTDTQYF
.	TRBV28	TRBJ2-7	.	TGTGCCAGCAGTTCCCCAGGGGACTCCTACGAGCAGTACTTC	CASSSPGDSYEQYF
TRBD1	TRBV19	TRBJ1-3	.	TGTGCCAGTAGTGGGGACAGGTCCCTCTCTGGAAACACCATATATTTT	CASSGDRSLSGNTIYF
.	TRBV28	TRBJ1-2	.	TGTGCCAGCACCGAACCGCCCACAGGGAACTATGGCTACACCTTC	CASTEPPTGNYGYTF
.	TRBV7-9	TRBJ2-3	.	TGTGCCAGCAGCTTAAGCCGGTCAGATACGCAGTATTTT	CASSLSRSDTQYF
.	TRBV6-5	TRBJ1-3	.	TGTGCCAGCAGTTACAGGAGCCTGAGCTCTGGAAACACCATATATTTT	CASSYRSLSSGNTIYF
.	TRBV6-5	TRBJ1-1	.	TGTGCCAGCAGTTACGGCGGGAACACTGAAGCTTTCTTT	CASSYGGNTEAFF
.	TRBV27	TRBJ2-1	few	TGTGCCAGCAGTTTCCAGGGTAATGAGCAGTTCTTC	CASSFQGNEQFF
TRBD1	TRBV4-2	TRBJ1-5	.	TGTGCCAGCAGCCAAGCCCGGGACAGCCCCAGACCCCAGCATTTT	CASSQARDSPRPQHF
TRBD2	TRBV5-1	TRBJ2-3	.	TGCGCCAGCAGCACGGAAGCGGGAGTAGATACGCAGTATTTT	CASSTEAGVDTQYF
.	TRBV20-1	TRBJ2-3	few	TGCAGTGCTAGTCCCTTAGATACGCAGTATTTT	CSASPLDTQYF
.	TRBV5-4	TRBJ2-6	.	TGTGCCAGCAGCTTGAGGCTAGCGAACTCTGGGGCCAACGTCCTGACTTTC	CASSLRLANSGANVLTF
TRBD1	TRBV3-1/TRBV3-2	TRBJ1-5	.	TGTGCCAGCAGCCAAGAGGGGGGGACAGGCCATCAGCCCCAGCATTTT	CASSQEGGTGHQPQHF
TRBD1	TRBV19	TRBJ1-2	.	TGTGCCAGTAGGGAGGGGGACAGGGACTATGGCTACACCTTC	CASREGDRDYGYTF
.	TRBV7-8	TRBJ1-4	few	TGTGCCAGCAGCTTTAGTACGACTAATGAAAAACTGTTTTTT	CASSFSTTNEKLFF
.	TRBV11-3	TRBJ2-7	.	TGTGCCAGCAGCTTAGTGCAACGGACTTCTAACTACGAGCAGTACTTC	CASSLVQRTSNYEQYF
TRBD1	TRBV5-5	TRBJ1-2	.	TGTGCCAGCAGCTGGGGACAGACCTTAGGAGGCTACACCTTC	CASSWGQTLGGYTF
.	TRBV7-9	TRBJ1-1	.	TGTGCCAGCAACTCGGTTCGGAACACTGAAGCTTTCTTT	CASNSVRNTEAFF
.	TRBV11-3	TRBJ1-1	.	TGTGCCAGCAGCTTAGGGACCGGGGTAGGTGAAGCTTTCTTT	CASSLGTGVGEAFF
.	TRBV24-1	TRBJ1-1	.	TGTGCCACCAGCGACGACAGTTCGGACACTGAAGCTTTCTTT	CATSDDSSDTEAFF
.	TRBV18	TRBJ1-5	once	TGTGCCAGCTCATCCGGGTACCAGCCCCAGCATTTT	CASSSGYQPQHF
.	TRBV27	TRBJ1-3	.	TGTGCCAGCAGCCCCCCCCGTAACACCATATATTTT	CASSPPRNTIYF
.	TRBV6-6	TRBJ1-5	few	TGTGCCAGCAGTTACACCGACAGTTATCAGCCCCAGCATTTT	CASSYTDSYQPQHF